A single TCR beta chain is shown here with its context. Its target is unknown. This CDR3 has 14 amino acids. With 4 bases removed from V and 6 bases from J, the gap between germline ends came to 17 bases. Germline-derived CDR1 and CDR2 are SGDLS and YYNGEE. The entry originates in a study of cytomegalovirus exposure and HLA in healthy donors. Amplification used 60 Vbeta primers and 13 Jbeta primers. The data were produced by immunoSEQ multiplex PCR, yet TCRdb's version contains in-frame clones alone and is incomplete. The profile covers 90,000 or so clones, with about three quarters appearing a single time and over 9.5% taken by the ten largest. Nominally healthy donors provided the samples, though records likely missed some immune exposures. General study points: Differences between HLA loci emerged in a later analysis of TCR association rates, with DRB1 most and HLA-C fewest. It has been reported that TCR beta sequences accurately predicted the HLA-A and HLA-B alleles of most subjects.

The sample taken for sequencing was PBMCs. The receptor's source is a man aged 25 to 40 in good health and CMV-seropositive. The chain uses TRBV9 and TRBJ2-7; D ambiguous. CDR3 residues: CASSPRGVSGEQYF. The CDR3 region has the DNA TGTGCCAGCAGCCCCAGAGGTGTCTCGGGCGAGCAGTACTTC.